This T cell receptor delta chain was profiled in a study of γδ T cells in repeated Plasmodium falciparum infection. This clone showed up many times. A far more abundant clone sits one base away, making this likely a read error. This sample also contains other DNA sequences that code for the same CDR3. TCRdb reran clone calling via CATT on the multiplex PCR reads. This table has some 51,000 delta-chain clones, about 2% appearing once. The source material was gamma-delta T cells from blood. The receptor comes from a pool of human donors (malaria-infected and uninfected, not separated).

The CDR3 bases are TGTGCCTTTCGCTTCCTACTAGGACTGTATACCGATAAACTCATCTTT. It is translated as CAFRFLLGLYTDKLIF. The genes are TRDV3 and TRDJ1, with 8 bases aligning to TRDD2. TCRdb lists no J gene, so it was determined here by aligning the DNA to germline. There are 16 residues in the CDR3. Germline trimming cut 2 bases from V and 2 bases from J; bases unmatched to any gene: 13. The germline V gene encodes CDR1 TVYSNPD and CDR2 GDNSRS (reference sequence).